The 10 T cell receptor beta chains below were found in one sample sequenced in a study of T cell responses to AZD1222 COVID-19 vaccine. Generated by immunoSEQ multiplex PCR, the TCRdb table keeps only in-frame clones and is missing some. Of about 130,000 clones in the sample, just over 85% are singletons; the top ten hold 20% to 25%. The source was peripheral blood, collected on day 0 of AZD1222 vaccination. All receptors derive from an adult in good health.

The chain is built from TRBV5-6 and TRBJ1-2; 12 nucleotides align to TRBD1. The CDR3 consists of 15 residues. Germline CDR1 is SGHDT and CDR2 is YYEEEE. V lost 4 bases to trimming and J lost 7 bases; unmatched junction nucleotides: 8. The CDR3 spells CASSLPGQGAFGYTF. The DNA of the CDR3 is TGTGCCAGCAGCCTGCCGGGACAGGGGGCGTTTGGCTACACCTTC.

The chain couples TRBV2 to TRBJ1-2; D is uncertain. Germline CDR1 and CDR2: SNHLY and FYNNEI. The V end lost 1 base, the J end lost 2 bases, and 8 bases lay between the germline ends. The CDR3 is 14 amino acids. The chain's CDR3 is CASSEVGRNYGYTF. The CDR3 nucleotides are TGTGCCAGCAGTGAAGTGGGTCGGAACTATGGCTACACCTTC. The full variable domain, rest sourced from reference TRBV2 and TRBJ1-2, is EPEVTQTPSHQVTQMGQEVILRCVPISNHLYFYWYRQILGQKVEFLVSFYNNEISEKSEIFDDQFSVERPDGSNFTLKIRSTKLEDSAMYFCASSEVGRNYGYTFGSGTRLTVV.

The chain joins TRBV6-5 to TRBJ2-1, with D unresolved. V lost 7 bases and J lost 7, with 11 bases in between. The CDR3 runs 12 residues. Germline V gene sequence: CDR1 MNHEY, CDR2 SVGAGI. In nucleotides, the CDR3 is TGTGCCAGCAACCGCCACTCAAATGAGCAGTTCTTC. This codes for CASNRHSNEQFF.

The genes are TRBV7-2 and TRBJ2-3; D uncertain. The V and J ends lost 3 bases and 0 bases respectively, with 1 base between them. CDR1 SGHTA and CDR2 FQGNSA come from the germline V gene. The CDR3 length is 12 residues. For the CDR3, the DNA is TGTGCCAGCAGCTTTAGCACAGATACGCAGTATTTT. Translation: CASSFSTDTQYF.

This clone was counted once. The junction differs from germline at one of its ends, possibly a read error. V is TRBV7-8 and J is TRBJ2-7; D is possibly TRBD2 (5 bases). CDR3 length equals 12 residues. CDR1 and CDR2 (germline): SGHVS, FQNEAQ. CDR3 region: CASSPTPADYNF. The DNA of the CDR3 is TGTGCCAGCAGCCCTACGCCGGCTGACTACAACTTC. Drawing the rest from reference TRBV7-8 and TRBJ2-7, the complete variable domain is GAGVSQSPRYKVAKRGQDVALRCDPISGHVSLFWYQQALGQGPEFLTYFQNEAQLDKSGLPSDRFFAERPEGSVSTLKIQRTQQEDSAVYLCASSPTPADYNFGPGTRLTVT.

The chain carries TRBV5-1 and TRBJ1-3; weak D call: TRBD1 (5 bases). Germline values: CDR1 SGHRS, CDR2 YFSETQ. Trimming pared 0 bases from V and 0 bases from J, leaving 10 bases between. The CDR3 loop spans 16 amino acids. CDR3 DNA: TGCGCCAGCAGCTTGGTCGGGGGATACTCTGGAAACACCATATATTTT. Translating it yields CASSLVGGYSGNTIYF.

This chain links TRBV28 with TRBJ1-2; tentatively, D is TRBD1 (5 bases). Germline-derived CDR1 and CDR2 are MDHEN and SYDVKM. Trimming pared 5 bases from V and 4 bases from J, leaving 14 bases between. The CDR3 length is 14 residues. CDR3 protein: CASSPRWTSYGYTF. CDR3 DNA sequence: TGTGCCAGCAGTCCCCGATGGACAAGCTATGGCTACACCTTC.

V gene TRBV7-9 combines with J gene TRBJ2-7; D may be TRBD1 (5 bases). CDR3 length equals 13 residues. Trimming left V 6 bases short and J 1 base short, with 10 bases between. Germline V gene lookup returns CDR1 SEHNR and CDR2 FQNEAQ (reference sequence). The CDR3, as DNA: TGTGCCAGCAGGCCGACAGCATCCTACGAGCAGTACTTC. This translates into CASRPTASYEQYF.

This chain uses TRBV7-2 with TRBJ2-3, with 12 bases matching TRBD2. Per the germline V gene, CDR1 is SGHTA and CDR2 is FQGNSA. CDR3 size: 15 residues. V lost 4 bases and J lost 6; bases outside the gene matches: 5. In DNA, the CDR3 is TGTGCCAGCAGCTCTAGCGGGGGGGCGGAGGATACGCAGTATTTT. It specifies CASSSSGGAEDTQYF.

The V and J genes are TRBV5-1 and TRBJ1-2, with a tentative D call TRBD1 (5 bases). The CDR3 contains 19 residues. Trimming removed 4 bases at V and 0 bases at J, with 25 bases between. Per the germline V gene, CDR1 is SGHRS and CDR2 is YFSETQ. The CDR3 loop reads CASSRDGSQLNLANYGYTF. The CDR3 DNA sequence: TGCGCCAGCAGCAGGGACGGAAGTCAATTAAACTTAGCTAACTATGGCTACACCTTC.